Following are 15 T cell receptor beta chains from one sample sequenced in a study of OX40 agonist ivuxolimab in advanced cancers. The table came from immunoSEQ multiplex PCR; TCRdb's copy has only in-frame clones and leaves some out. The data contain 40,000 or so clones, about 82% of them seen just once; the ten biggest clones take up around 20%. The specimen was CD4+ or CD8+ T cells sorted from blood, collected in a trial of the OX40 agonist ivuxolimab. The receptor source for this set is an adult with an advanced solid tumor such as melanoma, head and neck, liver or kidney cancer.

The chain recombines TRBV6-1 with TRBJ1-6; a possible D gene is TRBD1 (5 bases). The CDR3 sequence is 15 residues long. The V end was cut by 3 bases, the J end by 7 bases, with 13 bases between. The V gene's germline CDR1 is MNHNS and CDR2 SASEGT. The CDR3 loop is CASSDGQGGNSPLHF. The DNA for the CDR3 is TGTGCCAGCAGTGATGGTCAGGGTGGGAATTCACCCCTCCACTTT.

The chain is built from TRBV4-1 and TRBJ2-1; D uncertain. Germline lookup yields CDR1 MGHRA and CDR2 YSYEKL. The CDR3 is made up of 12 amino acids. Trimming stripped 0 bases from V and 7 bases from J, with 4 bases between. CDR3 residues: CASSQDLNEQFF. For the CDR3, the DNA is TGCGCCAGCAGCCAAGATTTAAATGAGCAGTTCTTC.

The chain employs TRBV6-1 and TRBJ2-5; D might be TRBD2 (6 bases). TRBJ2-7 explains the end of the DNA better; the J call may be wrong. The CDR3 contains 14 residues. Germline assignment: CDR1 MNHNS and CDR2 SASEGT. The CDR3 is CASSAWVGGYEQYF. CDR3 sequence (DNA): TGTGCCAGCAGTGCCTGGGTCGGGGGTTACGAGCAGTACTTC.

The chain recombines TRBV7-2 with TRBJ1-5, with 12 bases matching TRBD1. V lost 5 bases and J lost 9; bases outside the gene matches: 11. Germline V gene lookup returns CDR1 SGHTA and CDR2 FQGNSA. The CDR3 covers 16 residues. CDR3 in DNA: TGTGCCAGCAGCCTTATGGGACAGGGGGCGGAAACGCCCCAGCATTTT. Translating it yields CASSLMGQGAETPQHF. The full variable domain, with the rest looked up from reference TRBV7-2 and TRBJ1-5, is GAGVSQSPSNKVTEKGKDVELRCDPISGHTALYWYRQSLGQGLEFLIYFQGNSAPDKSGLPSDRFSAERTGGSVSTLTIQRTQQEDSAVYLCASSLMGQGAETPQHFGDGTRLSIL.

The rearrangement uses TRBV2 and TRBJ2-3; D possibly matches TRBD1 or TRBD2 (5 bases each). V lost 1 base, J lost 3 bases, and 11 bases lay in between. The CDR3 extends over 15 amino acids. Germline values: CDR1 SNHLY, CDR2 FYNNEI. The CDR3 nucleotides read TGTGCCAGCAGTGAAGGGGGGTCGGGGACAGATACGCAGTATTTT. Translated, it gives CASSEGGSGTDTQYF.

The rearrangement uses TRBV7-9 and TRBJ1-2; D remains unclear. The germline V gene has CDR1 SEHNR and CDR2 FQNEAQ (reference sequence). The CDR3 consists of 12 residues. The germline V and J ends were trimmed by 7 bases and 7 bases, with 13 bases remaining between them. The CDR3 reads CASTPRVAGYTF. CDR3 DNA sequence: TGTGCCAGCACTCCTCGTGTGGCTGGCTACACCTTC.

This clone was recorded a few times. The chain has TRBV6-1 and TRBJ1-2; D remains unclear. The CDR3 runs to 11 residues. Germline loops: CDR1 MNHNS, CDR2 SASEGT. Trimming stripped 3 bases from V and 6 bases from J, with 5 bases between. The CDR3 DNA follows: TGTGCCAGCAGTGATGGAGATGGCTACACCTTC. Its protein product is CASSDGDGYTF.

The CDR3 here is CASSPIGGTPETQYF. Written as DNA, the CDR3 is TGTGCCAGCAGCCCTATTGGGGGGACGCCAGAGACCCAGTACTTC. The chain carries TRBV7-2 and TRBJ2-5, with D possibly being TRBD2 (6 bases). The CDR3 extends over 15 amino acids. CDR1 and CDR2 from the germline V gene are SGHTA and FQGNSA. Between the trimmed V and J ends, which lost 5 bases and 4 bases, there was a span of 17 bases.

The table lists this clone with a few counts. CDR3 protein: CASSALRRGADEQYF. CDR3 nucleotides: TGTGCCAGCAGTGCTCTACGGAGGGGGGCGGACGAGCAGTACTTC. The chain is built from TRBV6-1 and TRBJ2-7, with D perhaps matching TRBD1 or TRBD2 (6 bases each). The V gene lost 4 bases and the J gene lost 5 bases, with 18 bases spanning the gap. CDR3 length: 15 residues. Germline values: CDR1 MNHNS, CDR2 SASEGT.

The chain links TRBV6-6 to TRBJ2-7; D is ambiguous. V was shortened by 0 bases and J by 0 bases, with 3 bases between the two germline ends. CDR1 and CDR2 from the germline V gene are MNHNY and SVGAGI (reference sequence). The CDR3 runs 13 residues. CDR3 in amino acids: CASSYSGSYEQYF. Here the CDR3 DNA reads TGTGCCAGCAGTTACTCCGGCTCCTACGAGCAGTACTTC.

The V gene is TRBV10-3, the J gene TRBJ2-5; no firm D call. Germline CDR1 and CDR2: ENHRY and SYGVKD. Trimming removed 0 bases at V and 1 base at J, with 15 bases between. CDR3 size: 17 residues. CDR3 region: CAISESIGLAGQETQYF. CDR3 coding DNA: TGTGCCATCAGTGAGTCGATTGGGTTGGCAGGCCAAGAGACCCAGTACTTC.

The rearrangement joins TRBV10-3 to TRBJ1-4; D remains unclear. The germline V and J ends were trimmed by 7 bases and 3 bases, with 12 bases remaining between them. Germline lookup yields CDR1 ENHRY and CDR2 SYGVKD. This CDR3 is 14 amino acids long. CDR3 coding DNA: TGTGCCATCAATAGAGGTGGGGCTAATGAAAAACTGTTTTTT. Protein product: CAINRGGANEKLFF.

CDR3 sequence (DNA): TGTGCCAGCAGTTACTCGAACCCTCCTGAGCAGTTCTTC. It is translated as CASSYSNPPEQFF. The chain employs TRBV6-6 and TRBJ2-1; D remains unclear. Trimming removed 0 bases at V and 9 bases at J, with 9 bases between. Per germline, CDR1 MNHNY and CDR2 SVGAGI (reference sequence). The CDR3 length is 13 residues.

This sequence joins TRBV18 and TRBJ1-5; D perhaps matches TRBD1 (5 bases). Germline-derived CDR1 and CDR2 are KGHSH and LQKENI. This CDR3 spans 13 amino acids. V gave up 5 bases and J gave up 7 bases, with 12 bases separating them. DNA of the CDR3: TGTGCCAGCTCAGATGGACAAGGGCAGCCCCAGCATTTT. Its protein is CASSDGQGQPQHF.

The J gene is TRBJ1-6, the V gene TRBV7-9; D might be TRBD1 (5 bases). The CDR3 consists of 14 residues. CDR1 is SEHNR and CDR2 is FQNEAQ in the germline V gene (reference sequence). Trimming took off 5 bases at V and 7 bases at J, with 12 bases between the two ends. CDR3 bases: TGTGCCAGCAGCCCCAGGGACGGGAATTCACCCCTCCACTTT. It translates to CASSPRDGNSPLHF.